This T cell receptor beta chain was found in a study of T cells expressing NK-cell markers. Findings and caveats of the study: Specificity for HCMV among expanded NKG2C+ T cell clones was not established.

Germline V gene sequence: CDR1 SGHRS, CDR2 YFSETQ. CDR3 size: 15 residues. About this clonotype itself: As yet, its antigen is unknown.

Using the 5' RACE reads, TCRdb records one entry per CDR3 protein without DNA. The sample includes 400,000 to 550,000 distinct CDR3 sequences. The origin of this receptor is a woman aged 18-69 years in good health. The sequenced sample was blood T cells: a sorted CD56 or NKG2C T cell subset, CD4+ or CD8+ T cells, or bulk PBMC T cells (not recorded which). V is TRBV5-1 and J is TRBJ2-7; as DNA is missing, the TRBD1 call by TCRdb cannot be tested. CDR3 sequence reads: CASSQGQGTAYEQYF.